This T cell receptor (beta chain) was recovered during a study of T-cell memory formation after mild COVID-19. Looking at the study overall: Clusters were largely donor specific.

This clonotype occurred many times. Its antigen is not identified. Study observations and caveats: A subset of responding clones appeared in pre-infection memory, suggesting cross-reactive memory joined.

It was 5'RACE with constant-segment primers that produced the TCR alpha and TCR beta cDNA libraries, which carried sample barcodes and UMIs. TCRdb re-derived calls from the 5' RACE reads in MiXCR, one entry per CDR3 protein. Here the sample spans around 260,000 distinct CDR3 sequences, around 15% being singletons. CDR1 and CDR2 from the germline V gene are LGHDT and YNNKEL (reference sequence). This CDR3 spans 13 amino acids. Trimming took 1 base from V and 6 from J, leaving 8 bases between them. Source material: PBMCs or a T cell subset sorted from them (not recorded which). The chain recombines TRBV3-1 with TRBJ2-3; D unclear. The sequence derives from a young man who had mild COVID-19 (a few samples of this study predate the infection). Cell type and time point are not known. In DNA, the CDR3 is TGTGCCAGCAGCCAAGGGCCTGGGGATACGCAGTATTTT. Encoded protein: CASSQGPGDTQYF.